These 21 T cell receptor beta chains were all obtained from the same sample, sequenced in a study of T cell responses to AZD1222 COVID-19 vaccine. Libraries were prepared by immunoSEQ multiplex PCR; TCRdb keeps only in-frame clonotypes and omits some of them. The sample lists under 200,000 clones, more than 75% seen once, with approximately 26% in the top ten. The starting material was peripheral blood, obtained 28 days after the second AZD1222 dose. These receptors came from an adult who received the AZD1222 COVID-19 vaccine.

The V gene is TRBV7-2, the J gene TRBJ1-2; TRBD1 might be the D (6 bases). Between the trimmed V and J ends, which lost 5 bases and 4 bases, there was a span of 11 bases. The CDR3 extends over 13 amino acids. Germline V lookup: CDR1 SGHTA, CDR2 FQGNSA. CDR3 DNA sequence: TGTGCCAGCAGCAAGGAGGGGGGCTATGGCTACACCTTC. It yields the protein CASSKEGGYGYTF.

The V and J genes are TRBV11-1 and TRBJ2-6; D is ambiguous. Trimming cost V 5 bases and J 0 bases, with 8 bases left between them. This CDR3 region has 15 residues. Germline CDR1 reads SGHAT; CDR2 reads FQDESV (reference sequence). Here the CDR3 reads CASSPKSSGANVLTF. CDR3 coding DNA: TGTGCCAGCAGCCCTAAGAGCTCTGGGGCCAACGTCCTGACTTTC.

The genes are TRBV5-1 and TRBJ2-3; 8 bases are a match to TRBD1. The CDR3 runs 16 residues. V was clipped by 0 bases and J by 4 bases; unmatched bases: 7. Germline V gives CDR1 SGHRS, CDR2 YFSETQ. The CDR3 spells CASSLDSGQGADTQYF. Written as DNA, the CDR3 is TGCGCCAGCAGCTTGGATTCTGGACAGGGTGCAGATACGCAGTATTTT.

The chain employs TRBV24-1 and TRBJ2-1, with unresolved D. V gave up 0 bases and J gave up 12 bases, with 17 bases separating them. Germline assignment: CDR1 KGHDR and CDR2 SFDVKD. This CDR3 region has 15 residues. The CDR3 is CATSDLRVSPGRQFF. The DNA of the CDR3 is TGTGCCACCAGTGATTTGAGGGTATCTCCGGGTCGGCAGTTCTTC.

The chain links TRBV5-1 to TRBJ2-1; unclear D gene. CDR1 is SGHRS, CDR2 YFSETQ, per germline. Trimming left V 0 bases short and J 8 bases short, with 12 bases between. The CDR3 is 14 residues long. DNA of the CDR3: TGCGCCAGCAGCTTGGGGGTGGTCCAACATGAGCAGTTCTTC. Amino acids: CASSLGVVQHEQFF.

The chain is built from TRBV5-5 and TRBJ2-1; D perhaps matches TRBD1 (5 bases). Trimming removed 1 base at V and 12 bases at J, with 14 bases between. This CDR3 has 13 amino acids. Germline V CDR1 and CDR2: SGHKS, YYEKEE (reference sequence). The chain's CDR3 is CASSLFGARGQFF. The CDR3 region has the DNA TGTGCCAGCAGCTTGTTTGGGGCGCGAGGGCAGTTCTTC.

This clone occurred once. The rearrangement joins TRBV28 to TRBJ1-2; D is unresolved. Germline V gene sequence: CDR1 MDHEN, CDR2 SYDVKM. Trimming cost V 1 base and J 4 bases, with 16 bases left between them. This CDR3 comprises 16 residues. The CDR3 here is CASSLFPLPRAYGYTF. As DNA, the CDR3 is TGTGCCAGCAGTTTATTTCCTCTTCCTAGGGCCTATGGCTACACCTTC.

This chain joins TRBV5-4 and TRBJ2-1; tentatively, D is TRBD1 or TRBD2 (6 bases each). The V gene's germline CDR1 is SGHNT and CDR2 YYREEE (reference sequence). This CDR3 region has 18 residues. Trimming took off 0 bases at V and 2 bases at J, with 18 bases between the two ends. The CDR3: CASSLVRGAQGAYNEQFF. Written as DNA, the CDR3 is TGTGCCAGCAGCTTGGTGAGGGGGGCGCAAGGGGCCTACAATGAGCAGTTCTTC.

V gene TRBV28 combines with J gene TRBJ2-2, with D perhaps being TRBD1 or TRBD2 (5 bases each). CDR1 is MDHEN and CDR2 is SYDVKM in the germline V gene. The CDR3 has 16 amino acids. The germline V and J ends were trimmed by 1 base and 7 bases, with 16 bases remaining between them. The CDR3 is CASSLYRPRGGGELFF. The CDR3 nucleotides are TGTGCCAGCAGTTTATACCGCCCTCGGGGCGGCGGGGAGCTGTTTTTT.

This clone was seen once. Other DNA variants within this sample encode the same CDR3. The V gene is TRBV12-3 or TRBV12-4, the J gene TRBJ2-5, with a tentative D call TRBD2 (6 bases). With 6 bases removed from V and 2 bases from J, the gap between germline ends came to 7 bases. The CDR3 is made up of 12 amino acids. As DNA, the CDR3 is TGTGCCAGCAGCCGGGGGCAAGAGACCCAGTACTTC. It translates to CASSRGQETQYF.

Regarding this clone: At the DNA level, this CDR3 is encoded by other sequences in the same sample as well. The V and J genes are TRBV12-3 or TRBV12-4 and TRBJ1-1, with D possibly TRBD1 on 6 matching bases. The CDR3 covers 13 residues. Trimming stripped 10 bases from V and 0 bases from J, with 12 bases between. The CDR3 region is CATSGQLNTEAFF. The CDR3 DNA reads TGTGCCACCTCAGGACAGTTGAACACTGAAGCTTTCTTT.

This clone was observed once. In nucleotides, the CDR3 is TGTGCCAGCACCACTGGGGTACGAGAGCAGTACTTC. Amino acids: CASTTGVREQYF. The chain employs TRBV28 and TRBJ2-7; D is uncertain. Trimming stripped 7 bases from V and 7 bases from J, with 14 bases between. Germline V gene lookup returns CDR1 MDHEN and CDR2 SYDVKM. This CDR3 spans 12 amino acids.

The chain combines TRBV7-3 with TRBJ2-1, with 14 bases identical to TRBD2. The V gene's germline CDR1 is SGHTA and CDR2 FQGTGA. CDR3 size: 15 residues. The ends lost 5 bases at V and 7 bases at J; junction bases unmatched: 4. CDR3 coding DNA: TGTGCCAGCAGCGGGGGGACTAGCGGGAGTAATGAGCAGTTCTTC. This codes for CASSGGTSGSNEQFF.

This chain links TRBV14 with TRBJ1-4; 7 bases match TRBD1. Germline V gene sequence: CDR1 SGHDN, CDR2 FVKESK. V lost 6 bases and J lost 3; bases outside the gene matches: 7. The CDR3 is 15 residues long. The CDR3 nucleotides read TGTGCCAGCAGGGCTACAGGGGTCCCTAATGAAAAACTGTTTTTT. Protein product: CASRATGVPNEKLFF.

The J gene is TRBJ2-3, the V gene TRBV5-1; unclear D gene. Trimming pared 1 base from V and 6 bases from J, leaving 6 bases between. The germline CDR1 and CDR2 sequences are SGHRS and YFSETQ. The CDR3 has 12 amino acids. The DNA for the CDR3 is TGCGCCAGCAGCTTGAGTGGGGATACGCAGTATTTT. Translating it yields CASSLSGDTQYF.

The chain combines TRBV18 with TRBJ2-7; TRBD1 agrees at 9 bases. CDR3 length: 15 residues. Germline values: CDR1 KGHSH, CDR2 LQKENI. J lost 1 base, V lost 3 bases, and 4 bases had no gene match. CDR3 DNA: TGTGCCAGCTCACCTGGACAGGGGAAATCCTACGAGCAGTACTTC. This encodes CASSPGQGKSYEQYF.

The CDR3 spells CASSSDETQYF. DNA for the CDR3: TGCGCCAGCAGCTCCGACGAGACCCAGTACTTC. V gene TRBV5-1 combines with J gene TRBJ2-5; D remains unclear. Trimming removed 3 bases at V and 5 bases at J, with 5 bases between. Germline V lookup: CDR1 SGHRS, CDR2 YFSETQ. The CDR3 spans 11 residues.

The V and J genes are TRBV18 and TRBJ2-5; D perhaps matches TRBD2 (5 bases). This CDR3 is built from 15 residues. Germline CDR1 and CDR2: KGHSH and LQKENI. V gave up 6 bases and J gave up 2 bases, with 16 bases separating them. The CDR3 DNA is TGTGCCAGCTCTCCTCCCCGGGGAATTCAAGAGACCCAGTACTTC. Amino acids: CASSPPRGIQETQYF.

V and J are TRBV7-9 and TRBJ2-1, with a tentative D call TRBD2 (5 bases). Germline CDR1 SEHNR, CDR2 FQNEAQ (reference sequence). V shed 4 bases and J shed 3 bases, with 19 bases lying between them. The CDR3 is made up of 17 amino acids. The CDR3 DNA reads as TGTGCCAGCAGCTCTGACCTGACGAGGGATGACTACAATGAGCAGTTCTTC. Translating it yields CASSSDLTRDDYNEQFF. Full variable domain (rest looked up from reference TRBV7-9 and TRBJ2-1): DTGVSQNPRHKITKRGQNVTFRCDPISEHNRLYWYRQTLGQGPEFLTYFQNEAQLEKSRLLSDRFSAERPKGSFSTLEIQRTEQGDSAMYLCASSSDLTRDDYNEQFFGPGTRLTVL.

This chain uses TRBV19 with TRBJ2-2, with D perhaps TRBD2 (5 bases). Trimming removed 6 bases from V and 1 base from J, with 9 bases in between. This CDR3 is built from 14 residues. Germline CDR1 LNHDA, CDR2 SQIVND (reference sequence). DNA for the CDR3: TGTGCCAGTAGCCGAACTAGGAACACCGGGGAGCTGTTTTTT. This sequence encodes CASSRTRNTGELFF.

V is TRBV21-1 and J is TRBJ2-3; the table gives TRBD1 as D, unverified against the DNA. TRBV21-1 is described as a pseudogene. The length of the CDR3 is 14 residues. The CDR3 sequence: CASSKRTDTDTQYF. The CDR3 DNA reads TGTGCCAGCAGCAAGCGGACAGACACAGATACGCAGTATTTT.